The clone carrying this TCR beta chain was seen at least ten times. Its target is not known. Next came a second PCR, run for about 7 to 12 cycles, which used a sample-barcoded 5' primer along with a J-beta primer mix. A 12-random-nucleotide template-switch adaptor tagged each cDNA molecule. TCRdb used MiXCR to reprocess the 5' RACE reads, holding one entry per CDR3 protein. This sample carries more than 700,000 distinct CDR3 sequences, about 45% of them seen once, and the ten largest clones take less than 20%. The CDR3 extends over 17 amino acids. CDR1 is DFQATT, CDR2 SNEGSKA, per germline (reference sequence). V was clipped by 4 bases and J by 5 bases, with 26 bases between them. The data originate from a study of blood T cells in healthy people across ages. Findings of the study overall: Diversity estimated from one million T cells was considered an underestimate. Significant beta diversity loss was already apparent by age roughly 38, declining roughly linearly. Unsorted PBMC material precluded a definitive naive versus antigen-experienced comparison.

This TCR derives from an elderly man in good health. The chain has TRBV20-1 and TRBJ2-5; weak D call: TRBD2 (7 bases). The source material was blood. The CDR3 DNA is TGCAGTGCTACAGGGGAGGAGGGGGACTACTTCAAGGAGACCCAGTACTTC. Translation: CSATGEEGDYFKETQYF.